This T cell receptor beta chain was identified in a study of monozygotic twins with cystic fibrosis. TCRdb keeps only in-frame clones here, not all; method: immunoSEQ multiplex PCR. The sample lists more than 25,000 clones, about nine tenths occurring once. On this clone itself: Its antigen is as yet unknown.

Findings and limits, study-wide: Monozygotic CF twin pairs shared significantly more nucleotide-identical clonotypes than unrelated CF individuals did.

The TCR originated in a girl aged 2 to 10 with cystic fibrosis. The sequenced sample consisted of blood.

CDR3: CASSPPGSSGNTIYF. The DNA for the CDR3 is TGTGCCAGCAGTCCCCCCGGGAGCTCTGGAAACACCATATATTTT. The chain has TRBV6-6 and TRBJ1-3, with D unresolved. The CDR3 is made up of 15 amino acids. Germline values: CDR1 MNHNY, CDR2 SVGAGI (reference sequence). Trimming removed 5 bases from V and 0 bases from J, with 11 bases in between.